Listed here are 3 T cell receptor beta chains from one sample, sequenced in a study of T-cell reconstitution after alpha-beta-depleted transplantation in children. The TCRbeta library was prepared with unique molecular identifiers. TCRdb itself ran the PCR reads through MiXCR, one entry per CDR3 protein. The sample has nearly 20,000 distinct CDR3 sequences; 10% to 15% are singletons. Sequences were derived from PBMCs, mostly from graft donor cells, sampled 60 days after TCRalphabeta/CD19-depleted stem cell transplant. The source is a female patient aged 2 to 10 who had a stem cell transplant for congenital amegakaryocytic thrombocytopenia, so the T cells may come from the graft donor.

On this clonotype: The junction differs from germline at one of its ends, possibly a read error. This chain connects TRBV3-1 to TRBJ1-5; D is ambiguous. CDR3 length: 18 residues. The germline CDR1 and CDR2 sequences are LGHDT and YNNKEL (reference sequence). CDR3 sequence reads: CTSCLFGGPDFFNQPQHF. DNA of the CDR3: TGTACCAGCTGTTTATTTGGAGGACCCGACTTTTTCAATCAGCCCCAGCATTTT.

By proportion, this clonotype is medium-sized (0.01 to 0.1%). The rearrangement joins TRBV2 to TRBJ1-2; weak D call: TRBD1 (6 bases). Trimming shortened V by 0 bases and J by 4 bases, and 12 bases separated the two germline ends. From germline, CDR1 is SNHLY and CDR2 FYNNEI. The CDR3 loop spans 15 amino acids. The CDR3 spells CASSEAFQGTYGYTF. The DNA for the CDR3 is TGTGCCAGCAGTGAAGCGTTTCAGGGGACCTATGGCTACACCTTC.

This clonotype showed up many times. This chain links TRBV7-2 with TRBJ2-6, with a weak D call TRBD2 (5 bases). V dropped 1 base and J dropped 2 bases, with 6 bases sitting between them. Germline CDR1 SGHTA, CDR2 FQGNSA. The CDR3 extends over 15 amino acids. This CDR3 reads CASSLGGTGANVLTF. As DNA, the CDR3 is TGTGCCAGCAGCTTAGGAGGGACTGGGGCCAACGTCCTGACTTTC. Together with reference TRBV7-2 and TRBJ2-6, the CDR3 gives the full variable domain: GAGVSQSPSNKVTEKGKDVELRCDPISGHTALYWYRQSLGQGLEFLIYFQGNSAPDKSGLPSDRFSAERTGGSVSTLTIQRTQQEDSAVYLCASSLGGTGANVLTFGAGSRLTVL.